Sequencing of this T cell receptor beta chain was carried out in a study of PD-L1 blockade in urothelial cancer. Study summary: Most of the roughly 30 patients were men whose urothelial cancer was bladder-origin. Blood was evaluated 3 weeks (second dose) and 6 weeks after therapy began.

Germline-derived CDR1 and CDR2 are SGHAT and FQDESV (reference sequence). This CDR3 has 13 amino acids. V gave up 5 bases and J gave up 5 bases; unmatched junction bases: 3. Patient disease was locally advanced or metastatic urothelial carcinoma. Each PCR received spiked synthetic TCR analog templates. The assay was immunoSEQ multiplex PCR, and TCRdb's table has in-frame clones only and misses some. The sample holds around 56,000 clones, approximately 86% seen once. The sample consisted of PBMCs, taken around atezolizumab (anti-PD-L1) treatment. The rearrangement links TRBV11-1 to TRBJ2-3; TRBD1 aligns across 8 bases. The sequence derives from a man aged 50-59 years with urothelial cancer. Here the CDR3 reads CASSPDREDTQYF. In DNA, the CDR3 is TGTGCCAGCAGCCCGGACAGGGAAGATACGCAGTATTTT.